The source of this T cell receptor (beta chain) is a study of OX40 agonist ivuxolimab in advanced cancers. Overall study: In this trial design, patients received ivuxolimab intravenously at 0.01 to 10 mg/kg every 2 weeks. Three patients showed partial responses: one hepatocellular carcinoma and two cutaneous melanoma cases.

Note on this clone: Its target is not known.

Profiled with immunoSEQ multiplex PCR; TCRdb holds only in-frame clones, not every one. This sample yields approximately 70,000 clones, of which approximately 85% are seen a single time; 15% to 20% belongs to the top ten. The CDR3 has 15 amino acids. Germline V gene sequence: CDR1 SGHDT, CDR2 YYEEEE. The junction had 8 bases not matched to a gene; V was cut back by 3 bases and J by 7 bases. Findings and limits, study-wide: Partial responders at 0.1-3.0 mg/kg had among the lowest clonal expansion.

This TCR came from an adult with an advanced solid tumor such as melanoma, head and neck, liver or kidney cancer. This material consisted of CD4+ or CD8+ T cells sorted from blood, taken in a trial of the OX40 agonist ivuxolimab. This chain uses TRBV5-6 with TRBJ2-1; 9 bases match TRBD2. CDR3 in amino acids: CASSSQGLAGNEQFF. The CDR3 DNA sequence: TGTGCCAGCAGCTCCCAGGGACTAGCCGGGAATGAGCAGTTCTTC.